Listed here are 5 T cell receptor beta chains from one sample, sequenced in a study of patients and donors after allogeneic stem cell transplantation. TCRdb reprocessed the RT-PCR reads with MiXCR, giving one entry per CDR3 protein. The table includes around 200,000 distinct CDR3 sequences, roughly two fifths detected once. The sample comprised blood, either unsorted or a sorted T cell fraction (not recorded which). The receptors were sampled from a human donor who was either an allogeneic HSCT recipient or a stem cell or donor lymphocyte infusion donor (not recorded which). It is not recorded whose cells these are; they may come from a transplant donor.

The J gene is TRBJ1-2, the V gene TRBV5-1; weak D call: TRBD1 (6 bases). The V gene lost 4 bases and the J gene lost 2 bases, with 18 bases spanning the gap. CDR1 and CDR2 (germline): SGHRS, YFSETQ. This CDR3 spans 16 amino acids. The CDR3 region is CASSEGHSLLNYGYTF. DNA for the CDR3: TGCGCCAGCAGCGAGGGACACTCACTCCTCAACTATGGCTACACCTTC.

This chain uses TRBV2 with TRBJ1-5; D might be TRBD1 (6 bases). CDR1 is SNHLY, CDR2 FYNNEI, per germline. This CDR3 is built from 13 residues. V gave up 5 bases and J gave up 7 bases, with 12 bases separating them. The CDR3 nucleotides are TGTGCCAGCAGTTACGACAGGCTCCAGCCCCAGCATTTT. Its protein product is CASSYDRLQPQHF.

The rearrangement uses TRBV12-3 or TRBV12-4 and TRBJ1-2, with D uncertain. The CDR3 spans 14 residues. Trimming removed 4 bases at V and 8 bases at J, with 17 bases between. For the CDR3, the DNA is TGTGCCAGCAGTTCCCCTCCACCGGTCTGGGGCTACACCTTC. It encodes CASSSPPPVWGYTF.

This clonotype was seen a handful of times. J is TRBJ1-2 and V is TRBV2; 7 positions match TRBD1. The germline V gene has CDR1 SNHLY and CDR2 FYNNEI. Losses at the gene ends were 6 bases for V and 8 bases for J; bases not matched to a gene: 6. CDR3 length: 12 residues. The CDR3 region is CASSSQGYGYTF. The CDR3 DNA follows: TGTGCCAGCAGCTCACAGGGGTACGGCTACACCTTC. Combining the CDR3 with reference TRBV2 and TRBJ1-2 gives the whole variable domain EPEVTQTPSHQVTQMGQEVILRCVPISNHLYFYWYRQILGQKVEFLVSFYNNEISEKSEIFDDQFSVERPDGSNFTLKIRSTKLEDSAMYFCASSSQGYGYTFGSGTRLTVV.

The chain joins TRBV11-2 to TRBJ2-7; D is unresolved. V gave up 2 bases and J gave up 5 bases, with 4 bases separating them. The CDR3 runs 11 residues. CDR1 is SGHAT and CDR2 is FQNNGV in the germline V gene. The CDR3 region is CASSLLNEQYF. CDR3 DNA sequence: TGTGCCAGCAGCTTATTGAACGAGCAGTACTTC.